The rows below give T cell receptor beta chains drawn from one sample of a study of graft-versus-host responses after intestinal transplantation. Assay: immunoSEQ multiplex PCR; the TCRdb copy retains only in-frame clones and omits some. The sample contains 57,000 or so clones, around nine tenths of which appear only once. Sequenced here: PBMCs, sampled around 120 days after intestinal transplantation. The receptors come from a human patient who received an intestinal transplant, so some T cells may come from the graft donor. Each CDR3 is given with its conserved first and last residue. A D gene is named only where the DNA matches it firmly. Clone size appears in some rows only: once, few, many, or a class for an expanded clone.

abundance: -; d_gene: -; len: 16; j_gene: TRBJ2-1; v_gene: TRBV7-6; CDR3aa: CASSLNMGGSYNEQFF; CDR3nt: TGTGCCAGCAGCTTAAACATGGGGGGATCTTACAATGAGCAGTTCTTC
abundance: once; d_gene: -; len: 14; j_gene: TRBJ2-7; v_gene: TRBV27; CDR3aa: CASSSRTGGDEQYF; CDR3nt: TGTGCCAGCAGTTCGCGAACAGGGGGGGACGAGCAGTACTTC
abundance: -; d_gene: TRBD2; len: 15; j_gene: TRBJ2-5; v_gene: TRBV7-2; CDR3aa: CASSLQAGAVETQYF; CDR3nt: TGTGCCAGCAGCTTACAAGCGGGAGCGGTTGAGACCCAGTACTTC
abundance: -; d_gene: TRBD2; len: 14; j_gene: TRBJ2-1; v_gene: TRBV7-2; CDR3aa: CASSLGLQYNEQFF; CDR3nt: TGTGCCAGCAGCTTGGGACTACAGTACAATGAGCAGTTCTTC
abundance: -; d_gene: -; len: 14; j_gene: TRBJ2-3; v_gene: TRBV9; CDR3aa: CASSPTHWGDTQYF; CDR3nt: TGTGCCAGCAGCCCAACTCACTGGGGAGATACGCAGTATTTT
abundance: -; d_gene: -; len: 13; j_gene: TRBJ1-1; v_gene: TRBV7-6; CDR3aa: CASSLAVGTEAFF; CDR3nt: TGTGCCAGCAGCTTAGCGGTGGGGACTGAAGCTTTCTTT
abundance: -; d_gene: -; len: 15; j_gene: TRBJ2-7; v_gene: TRBV28; CDR3aa: CASSSPAGPPYEQYF; CDR3nt: TGTGCCAGCAGTTCCCCCGCGGGGCCCCCCTACGAGCAGTACTTC
abundance: -; d_gene: -; len: 15; j_gene: TRBJ1-2; v_gene: TRBV4-2; CDR3aa: CASSQDGRGNYGYTF; CDR3nt: TGTGCCAGCAGCCAAGACGGGCGGGGAAACTATGGCTACACCTTC
abundance: -; d_gene: -; len: 13; j_gene: TRBJ1-4; v_gene: TRBV2; CDR3aa: CASKGFNFEKLFF; CDR3nt: TGTGCCAGCAAGGGTTTTAATTTTGAAAAACTGTTTTTT
abundance: -; d_gene: -; len: 13; j_gene: TRBJ1-5; v_gene: TRBV4-1; CDR3aa: CASSQDTHQPQHF; CDR3nt: TGCGCCAGCAGCCAAGATACACATCAGCCCCAGCATTTT
abundance: -; d_gene: TRBD1; len: 16; j_gene: TRBJ1-4; v_gene: TRBV4-1; CDR3aa: CASSPRVGTGAEKLFF; CDR3nt: TGCGCCAGCAGCCCTAGAGTGGGGACAGGGGCCGAAAAACTGTTTTTT
abundance: -; d_gene: TRBD1; len: 13; j_gene: TRBJ1-2; v_gene: TRBV5-6; CDR3aa: CASSITGDYGYTF; CDR3nt: TGTGCCAGCAGCATAACAGGGGACTATGGCTACACCTTC
abundance: -; d_gene: -; len: 14; j_gene: TRBJ2-4; v_gene: TRBV7-9; CDR3aa: CASVGDGAKNIQYF; CDR3nt: TGTGCCAGCGTAGGGGATGGAGCCAAAAACATTCAGTACTTC
abundance: -; d_gene: TRBD2; len: 16; j_gene: TRBJ2-5; v_gene: TRBV7-9; CDR3aa: CASSQLVAGGGETQYF; CDR3nt: TGTGCCAGCAGCCAACTCGTGGCGGGAGGAGGGGAGACCCAGTACTTC
abundance: -; d_gene: -; len: 14; j_gene: TRBJ2-7; v_gene: TRBV28; CDR3aa: CASSFGQGGYEQYF; CDR3nt: TGTGCCAGCAGTTTCGGGCAGGGTGGATACGAGCAGTACTTC
abundance: -; d_gene: -; len: 13; j_gene: TRBJ2-7; v_gene: TRBV28; CDR3aa: CASNRGSSYEQYF; CDR3nt: TGTGCCAGCAATAGGGGCAGCTCCTACGAGCAGTACTTC
abundance: -; d_gene: TRBD2; len: 14; j_gene: TRBJ2-7; v_gene: TRBV6-6; CDR3aa: CASSGDPGTSEQYF; CDR3nt: TGTGCCAGCAGTGGGGATCCCGGGACTAGCGAGCAGTACTTC
abundance: once; d_gene: TRBD1; len: 13; j_gene: TRBJ1-4; v_gene: TRBV5-1; CDR3aa: CASSVGQSEKLFF; CDR3nt: TGCGCCAGCAGCGTGGGACAGAGTGAAAAACTGTTTTTT
abundance: -; d_gene: -; len: 12; j_gene: TRBJ1-2; v_gene: TRBV28; CDR3aa: CASSLRLYGYTF; CDR3nt: TGTGCCAGCAGTTTACGGTTGTATGGCTACACCTTC
abundance: -; d_gene: -; len: 16; j_gene: TRBJ1-1; v_gene: TRBV5-4; CDR3aa: CASSSGLKLLDTEAFF; CDR3nt: TGTGCCAGCAGCTCGGGACTAAAACTCTTGGACACTGAAGCTTTCTTT
abundance: once; d_gene: TRBD1; len: 16; j_gene: TRBJ2-6; v_gene: TRBV6-1; CDR3aa: CASSGGQVFGANVLTF; CDR3nt: TGTGCCAGCAGTGGGGGACAGGTATTTGGGGCCAACGTCCTGACTTTC
abundance: -; d_gene: -; len: 14; j_gene: TRBJ1-1; v_gene: TRBV2; CDR3aa: CASSDPRVNTEAFF; CDR3nt: TGTGCCAGCAGCGACCCGAGGGTGAACACTGAAGCTTTCTTT
abundance: few; d_gene: -; len: 14; j_gene: TRBJ1-2; v_gene: TRBV4-1; CDR3aa: CASSQPGTFYGYTF; CDR3nt: TGCGCCAGCAGCCAACCCGGGACATTTTATGGCTACACCTTC
abundance: -; d_gene: -; len: 14; j_gene: TRBJ2-7; v_gene: TRBV6-5; CDR3aa: CASSYAEWGWEQYF; CDR3nt: TGTGCCAGCAGTTATGCAGAGTGGGGATGGGAGCAGTACTTC
abundance: -; d_gene: TRBD1; len: 14; j_gene: TRBJ1-6; v_gene: TRBV19; CDR3aa: CASRTGTGISPLHF; CDR3nt: TGTGCCAGTAGGACCGGGACAGGGATTTCACCCCTCCACTTT
abundance: -; d_gene: -; len: 16; j_gene: TRBJ2-1; v_gene: TRBV15; CDR3aa: CATSRVGLGSYNEQFF; CDR3nt: TGTGCCACCAGCAGAGTGGGGCTCGGCTCCTACAATGAGCAGTTCTTC
abundance: -; d_gene: TRBD2; len: 18; j_gene: TRBJ2-7; v_gene: TRBV4-2; CDR3aa: CASSQEVGTSGGYYEQYF; CDR3nt: TGTGCCAGCAGCCAAGAGGTTGGGACTAGCGGGGGGTATTACGAGCAGTACTTC
abundance: -; d_gene: TRBD1; len: 16; j_gene: TRBJ1-1; v_gene: TRBV11-2; CDR3aa: CASSPSPGQGLTEAFF; CDR3nt: TGTGCCAGCAGCCCCAGTCCGGGACAGGGATTGACTGAAGCTTTCTTT
abundance: -; d_gene: TRBD2; len: 16; j_gene: TRBJ2-2; v_gene: TRBV5-4; CDR3aa: CASSLAERGGTGELFF; CDR3nt: TGTGCCAGCAGCTTGGCCGAGCGGGGGGGCACCGGGGAGCTGTTTTTT
abundance: -; d_gene: -; len: 16; j_gene: TRBJ2-5; v_gene: TRBV7-6; CDR3aa: CASSLFGQGVLETQYF; CDR3nt: TGTGCCAGCAGCTTATTCGGTCAAGGCGTATTAGAGACCCAGTACTTC
abundance: -; d_gene: -; len: 12; j_gene: TRBJ1-2; v_gene: TRBV28; CDR3aa: CASSLPLYGYTF; CDR3nt: TGTGCCAGCAGTCTTCCTTTATACGGCTACACCTTC
abundance: -; d_gene: TRBD1; len: 15; j_gene: TRBJ2-7; v_gene: TRBV5-1; CDR3aa: CASSLTGQGSTEQYF; CDR3nt: TGCGCCAGCAGCTTGACTGGACAGGGATCTACCGAGCAGTACTTC
abundance: -; d_gene: TRBD2; len: 15; j_gene: TRBJ2-7; v_gene: TRBV6-5; CDR3aa: CASSYSLAGVWEQYF; CDR3nt: TGTGCCAGCAGTTACTCTCTAGCGGGGGTGTGGGAGCAGTACTTC
abundance: once; d_gene: TRBD1; len: 13; j_gene: TRBJ1-6; v_gene: TRBV30; CDR3aa: CAWRGQVDSPLHF; CDR3nt: TGTGCCTGGAGGGGACAGGTGGATTCACCCCTCCACTTT
abundance: -; d_gene: TRBD1; len: 14; j_gene: TRBJ1-1; v_gene: TRBV7-9; CDR3aa: CASSSTGTNTEAFF; CDR3nt: TGTGCCAGCAGCTCGACAGGGACGAACACTGAAGCTTTCTTT
abundance: -; d_gene: -; len: 12; j_gene: TRBJ2-2; v_gene: TRBV2; CDR3aa: CASRKRGGELFF; CDR3nt: TGTGCCAGCAGGAAACGCGGTGGGGAGCTGTTTTTT
abundance: -; d_gene: TRBD1; len: 18; j_gene: TRBJ2-6; v_gene: TRBV5-6; CDR3aa: CASSLGTGYFSGANVLTF; CDR3nt: TGTGCCAGCAGCTTGGGGACAGGGTACTTCTCTGGGGCCAACGTCCTGACTTTC
abundance: -; d_gene: TRBD2; len: 15; j_gene: TRBJ2-1; v_gene: TRBV5-4; CDR3aa: CASSVGTSGYNEQFF; CDR3nt: TGTGCCAGCAGCGTCGGGACTAGCGGCTACAATGAGCAGTTCTTC
abundance: once; d_gene: -; len: 13; j_gene: TRBJ2-7; v_gene: TRBV28; CDR3aa: CASSVPGLHEQYF; CDR3nt: TGTGCCAGCAGTGTCCCCGGGCTCCACGAGCAGTACTTC
abundance: once; d_gene: -; len: 13; j_gene: TRBJ2-7; v_gene: TRBV5-4; CDR3aa: CASSLASSYEQYF; CDR3nt: TGTGCCAGCAGCTTGGCGTCCTCCTACGAGCAGTACTTC
abundance: -; d_gene: -; len: 14; j_gene: TRBJ2-7; v_gene: TRBV7-6; CDR3aa: CASSSDIDSYEQYF; CDR3nt: TGTGCCAGCAGCTCTGACATTGACTCCTACGAGCAGTACTTC
abundance: -; d_gene: TRBD2; len: 15; j_gene: TRBJ2-1; v_gene: TRBV4-1; CDR3aa: CASSRAGLAPNEQFF; CDR3nt: TGCGCCAGCAGCCGTGCGGGACTAGCGCCCAATGAGCAGTTCTTC
abundance: -; d_gene: -; len: 16; j_gene: TRBJ1-5; v_gene: TRBV6-5; CDR3aa: CASSFLFPAPNQPQHF; CDR3nt: TGTGCCAGCAGTTTTTTATTCCCTGCCCCCAATCAGCCCCAGCATTTT
abundance: -; d_gene: -; len: 15; j_gene: TRBJ2-1; v_gene: TRBV7-2; CDR3aa: CASSLLANSYNEQFF; CDR3nt: TGTGCCAGCAGCTTACTAGCGAACTCCTACAATGAGCAGTTCTTC
abundance: -; d_gene: -; len: 15; j_gene: TRBJ1-5; v_gene: TRBV4-1; CDR3aa: CASSQEGTNNQPQHF; CDR3nt: TGCGCCAGCAGCCAAGAGGGGACAAACAATCAGCCCCAGCATTTT
abundance: -; d_gene: -; len: 10; j_gene: TRBJ2-7; v_gene: TRBV10-2; CDR3aa: CASSGYEQYF; CDR3nt: TGCGCCAGCAGTGGCTACGAGCAGTACTTC